Listed below are T cell receptor beta chains from one sample, sequenced in a study of shared clonotypes between healthy human individuals. TCRdb's copy holds only in-frame clones and misses some; the assay was immunoSEQ multiplex PCR. The top ten clones hold around 13% of a sample with around 500,000 clones, almost 80% of them seen once. Sequences were obtained from PBMCs. The receptors shown here come from a woman aged 40-49 years in good health. Some clones in this sample may be carry-over from other donors' samples. Each CDR3 is given with its conserved first and last residue. The D gene is left open where the match is weak. The size entry is marked missing in some rows and otherwise reads once, few, many or a size class.

v_gene,d_gene,j_gene,len,abundance,CDR3aa,CDR3nt
TRBV7-2,.,TRBJ1-5,15,once,CASSSRYGGDQPQHF,TGTGCCAGCAGCTCTCGGTACGGGGGCGATCAGCCCCAGCATTTT
TRBV29-1,.,TRBJ1-1,10,.,CSVGEGGAFF,TGCAGCGTTGGGGAAGGCGGAGCTTTCTTT
TRBV27,TRBD1,TRBJ2-2,16,once,CASSSLGTGGTGELFF,TGTGCCAGCAGTTCCCTCGGGACAGGGGGCACCGGGGAGCTGTTTTTT
TRBV9,.,TRBJ2-4,13,.,CASSPGLGNIQYF,TGTGCCAGCAGCCCAGGTTTGGGAAACATTCAGTACTTC
TRBV6-1,.,TRBJ1-2,14,.,CASSRHGSSYGYTF,TGTGCCAGCAGTCGACACGGATCCTCTTATGGCTACACCTTC
TRBV28,TRBD2,TRBJ2-7,20,.,CATKTSGLAGGPGRSYEQYF,TGTGCCACCAAGACTTCGGGACTAGCGGGAGGGCCGGGAAGGTCCTACGAGCAGTACTTC
TRBV18,.,TRBJ2-2,15,.,CASSPAGQNTGELFF,TGTGCCAGCTCACCCGCGGGACAAAACACCGGGGAGCTGTTTTTT
TRBV4-3,TRBD1,TRBJ1-4,15,.,CASTVRQGQNEKLFF,TGCGCCAGCACCGTAAGACAGGGTCAGAATGAAAAACTGTTTTTT
TRBV7-8,.,TRBJ2-7,14,.,CASSREQISYEQYF,TGTGCCAGCAGTAGGGAGCAGATATCCTACGAGCAGTACTTC
TRBV5-4,.,TRBJ2-7,14,.,CASSLAGPRGEQYF,TGTGCCAGCAGCTTGGCCGGGCCCAGAGGGGAGCAGTACTTC
TRBV6-6,.,TRBJ2-7,10,.,CASKPHEQYF,TGTGCCAGCAAGCCACACGAGCAGTACTTC
TRBV2,TRBD2,TRBJ2-7,13,.,CASSSGIYGEQYF,TGTGCCAGTTCTAGCGGGATTTATGGCGAGCAGTACTTC
TRBV6-5,.,TRBJ2-3,15,.,CASRPQGTSTDTQYF,TGTGCCAGCAGACCCCAGGGAACTAGCACAGATACGCAGTATTTT
TRBV30,TRBD2,TRBJ2-5,15,.,CAWTTGTSYQETQYF,TGTGCCTGGACGACCGGGACTAGCTATCAAGAGACCCAGTACTTC
TRBV7-9,.,TRBJ1-2,16,.,CASSLAGDSSNYGYTF,TGTGCCAGCAGCTTAGCAGGGGATTCTTCTAACTATGGCTACACCTTC
TRBV6-1,.,TRBJ1-4,16,.,CASSVEKGLANEKLFF,TGTGCCAGCAGTGTTGAAAAGGGGCTTGCTAATGAAAAACTGTTTTTT
TRBV28,TRBD1,TRBJ1-4,14,few,CASSLGTGGEKLFF,TGTGCCAGCAGTTTAGGGACAGGGGGCGAAAAACTGTTTTTT
TRBV6-6,.,TRBJ2-7,16,.,CASSPSGSEISYEQYF,TGTGCCAGCAGCCCCAGCGGAAGCGAAATCTCCTACGAGCAGTACTTC
TRBV7-9,.,TRBJ2-7,12,few,CASSQPGSEQYF,TGTGCCAGCAGCCAACCCGGGAGTGAGCAGTACTTC
TRBV5-1,.,TRBJ1-1,15,once,CASSLDEGGKTEAFF,TGCGCCAGCAGCTTGGATGAGGGAGGAAAGACTGAAGCTTTCTTT
TRBV15,TRBD1,TRBJ2-6,16,many,CATSDRAISGANVLTF,TGTGCCACAAGCGACAGGGCGATCTCTGGGGCCAACGTCCTGACTTTC
TRBV7-9,.,TRBJ1-5,16,.,CASSLDGRGRNQPQHF,TGTGCCAGCAGCTTAGACGGAAGGGGCCGCAATCAGCCCCAGCATTTT
TRBV9,TRBD2,TRBJ2-2,15,.,CASSVGRAGAGELFF,TGTGCCAGCAGCGTAGGGCGAGCGGGAGCCGGGGAGCTGTTTTTT
TRBV28,TRBD2,TRBJ2-3,17,.,CASTGGTSGRFRDTQYF,TGTGCCAGCACGGGCGGGACTAGCGGGAGGTTCAGGGATACGCAGTATTTT
TRBV28,TRBD1,TRBJ2-3,16,.,CASSLDLQGAQDTQYF,TGTGCCAGCAGTTTGGACTTACAGGGGGCACAAGATACGCAGTATTTT
TRBV27,.,TRBJ2-5,15,once,CASSLMAAIQETQYF,TGTGCCAGCAGCCTGATGGCCGCTATTCAAGAGACCCAGTACTTC
TRBV14,TRBD2,TRBJ2-2,16,.,CASSQELAGGGGELFF,TGTGCCAGCAGCCAAGAACTAGCGGGAGGCGGCGGGGAGCTGTTTTTT
TRBV11-3,.,TRBJ2-3,12,.,CASSSGPDTQYF,TGTGCCAGCAGCTCCGGCCCAGATACGCAGTATTTT
TRBV2,.,TRBJ1-2,14,.,CASSEIRATNGYTF,TGTGCCAGCAGTGAAATCAGGGCGACGAATGGCTACACCTTC
TRBV7-3,.,TRBJ2-1,15,.,CASSPRAGGENEQFF,TGTGCCAGCAGCCCCCGAGCTGGTGGTGAGAATGAGCAGTTCTTC
TRBV28,.,TRBJ2-1,13,.,CASSSPKGHEQFF,TGTGCCAGCAGTTCCCCCAAGGGGCATGAGCAGTTCTTC
TRBV6-5,TRBD1,TRBJ1-1,14,.,CASSYPGQGLKAFF,TGTGCCAGCAGTTACCCCGGACAGGGTCTAAAAGCTTTCTTT
TRBV5-1,.,TRBJ2-7,14,.,CASSLVAGPYEQYF,TGCGCCAGCAGCTTGGTGGCAGGGCCATACGAGCAGTACTTC
TRBV10-3,TRBD2,TRBJ2-2,13,.,CAIRGLVSGELFF,TGTGCCATCAGGGGACTAGTCTCCGGGGAGCTGTTTTTT
TRBV29-1,TRBD2,TRBJ2-1,12,.,CSVVLAGDEQFF,TGCAGCGTTGTACTAGCGGGAGATGAGCAGTTCTTC
TRBV2,TRBD1,TRBJ2-7,13,.,CASSWDRASEQYF,TGTGCCAGCAGTTGGGACAGGGCCTCCGAGCAGTACTTC
TRBV20-1,.,TRBJ2-7,11,.,CSAFSVYEQYF,TGCAGTGCTTTTAGCGTTTACGAGCAGTACTTC
TRBV6-1,.,TRBJ1-5,15,few,CASSEWGRGNQPQHF,TGTGCCAGCAGTGAATGGGGGAGGGGAAATCAGCCCCAGCATTTT
TRBV6-5,.,TRBJ1-4,12,.,CASRATNEKLFF,TGTGCCAGCAGGGCAACTAATGAAAAACTGTTTTTT